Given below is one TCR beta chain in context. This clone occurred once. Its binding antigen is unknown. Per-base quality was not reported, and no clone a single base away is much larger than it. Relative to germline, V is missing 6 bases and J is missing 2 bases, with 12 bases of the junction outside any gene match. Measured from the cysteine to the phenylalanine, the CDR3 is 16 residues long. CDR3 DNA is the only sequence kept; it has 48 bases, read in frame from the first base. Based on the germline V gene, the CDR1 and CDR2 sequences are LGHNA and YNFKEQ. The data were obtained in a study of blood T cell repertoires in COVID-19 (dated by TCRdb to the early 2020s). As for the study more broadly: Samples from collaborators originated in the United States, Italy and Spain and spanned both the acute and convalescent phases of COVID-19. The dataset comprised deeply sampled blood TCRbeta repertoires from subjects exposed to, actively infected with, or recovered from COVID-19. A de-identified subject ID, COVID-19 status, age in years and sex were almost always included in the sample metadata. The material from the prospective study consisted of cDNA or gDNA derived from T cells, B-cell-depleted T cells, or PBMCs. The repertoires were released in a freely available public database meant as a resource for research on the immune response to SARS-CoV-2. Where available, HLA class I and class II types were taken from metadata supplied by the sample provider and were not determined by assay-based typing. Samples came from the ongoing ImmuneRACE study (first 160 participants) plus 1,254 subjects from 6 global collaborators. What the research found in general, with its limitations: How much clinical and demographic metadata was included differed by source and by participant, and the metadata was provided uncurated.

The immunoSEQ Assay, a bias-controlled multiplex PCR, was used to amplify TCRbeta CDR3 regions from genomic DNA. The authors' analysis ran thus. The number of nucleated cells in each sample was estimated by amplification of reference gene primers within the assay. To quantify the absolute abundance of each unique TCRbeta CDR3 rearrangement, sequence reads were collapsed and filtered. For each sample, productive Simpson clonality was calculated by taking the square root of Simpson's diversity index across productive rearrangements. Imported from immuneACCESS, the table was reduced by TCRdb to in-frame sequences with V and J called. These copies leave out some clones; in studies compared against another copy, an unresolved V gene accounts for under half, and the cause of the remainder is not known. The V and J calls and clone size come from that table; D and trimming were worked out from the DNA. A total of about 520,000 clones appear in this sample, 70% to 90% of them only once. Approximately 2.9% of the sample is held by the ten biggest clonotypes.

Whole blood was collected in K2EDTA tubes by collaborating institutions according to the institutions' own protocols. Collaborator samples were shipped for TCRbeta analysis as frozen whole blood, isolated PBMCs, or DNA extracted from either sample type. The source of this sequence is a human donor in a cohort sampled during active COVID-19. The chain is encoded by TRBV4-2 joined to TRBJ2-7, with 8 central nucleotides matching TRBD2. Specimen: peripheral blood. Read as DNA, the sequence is TGTGCCAGCAGACAATCCCGTTTAGCGGGACCCTACGAGCAGTACTTC. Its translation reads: CASRQSRLAGPYEQYF.